This T cell receptor (beta chain) was sequenced in a study of blood T cell repertoires in COVID-19. Background on the study: Collection of acute and convalescent COVID-19 samples took place in the United States, Italy and Spain. PBMCs, B-cell-depleted T cells, or T cells provided the cDNA or gDNA that made up the material.

Seattle researchers signed up patients amid active infection and tracked them longitudinally. The method was immunoSEQ multiplex PCR; TCRdb's version includes in-frame clones alone and lacks a portion of them. The sample lists 300,000 to 350,000 clones, 75% to 95% occurring once. The specimen sequenced was peripheral blood. This clonotype was obtained from a woman aged 30 to 39 with COVID-19, enrolled during active disease.

The CDR3 region is CASSPDRGGEQYF. DNA of the CDR3: TGTGCCAGCTCACCGGATAGAGGAGGCGAGCAGTACTTC. This chain uses TRBV18 with TRBJ2-7; D may be TRBD2 (5 bases). V was clipped by 3 bases and J by 6 bases, with 12 bases between them. The CDR3 has 13 amino acids. The germline CDR1 and CDR2 sequences are KGHSH and LQKENI. The full variable domain, its missing parts supplied by reference TRBV18 and TRBJ2-7, is NAGVMQNPRHLVRRRGQEARLRCSPMKGHSHVYWYRQLPEEGLKFMVYLQKENIIDESGMPKERFSAEFPKEGPSILRIQQVVRGDSAAYFCASSPDRGGEQYFGPGTRLTVT.